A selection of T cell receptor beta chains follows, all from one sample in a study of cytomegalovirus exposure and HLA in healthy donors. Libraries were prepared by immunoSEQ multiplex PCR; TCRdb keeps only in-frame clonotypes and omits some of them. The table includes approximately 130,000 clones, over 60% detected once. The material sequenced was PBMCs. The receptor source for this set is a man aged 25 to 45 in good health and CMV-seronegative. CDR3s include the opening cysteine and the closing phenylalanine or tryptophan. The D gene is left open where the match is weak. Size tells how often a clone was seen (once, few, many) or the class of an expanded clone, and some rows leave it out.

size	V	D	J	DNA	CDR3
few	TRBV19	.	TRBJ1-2	TGTGCCAGTAGTCCCCAGGACAGTATTCTCTATGGCTACACCTTC	CASSPQDSILYGYTF
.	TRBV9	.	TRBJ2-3	TGTGCCAGCAGCGTAGCAAGGAGTGGTAGCACAGATACGCAGTATTTT	CASSVARSGSTDTQYF
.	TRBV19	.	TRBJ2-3	TGTGCCAGTAGTATTACCGGACAGAGTGGCACAGATACGCAGTATTTT	CASSITGQSGTDTQYF
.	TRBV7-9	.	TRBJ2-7	TGTGCCAGCACCAGTGGAAGCGGAGCCTTCTACGAGCAGTACTTC	CASTSGSGAFYEQYF
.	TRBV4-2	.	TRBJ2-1	TGTGCCAGCAGCCAAGAACCCCAGGGAAGATCCTACAATGAGCAGTTCTTC	CASSQEPQGRSYNEQFF
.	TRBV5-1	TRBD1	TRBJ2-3	TGCGCCAGCAGCTGGACAGGGGGCGAGTCAGATACGCAGTATTTT	CASSWTGGESDTQYF
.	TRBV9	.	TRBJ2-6	TGTGCCAGCAGCGTAGGGCCCTCTGGGGCCAACGTCCTGACTTTC	CASSVGPSGANVLTF
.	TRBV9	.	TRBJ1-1	TGTGCCAGCAGCGTAGCCCCAGACAGAATCTACACTGAAGCTTTCTTT	CASSVAPDRIYTEAFF
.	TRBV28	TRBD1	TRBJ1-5	TGTGCCAGCAGTTTATTGGGACAGGGGGCAGGTCAGCCCCAGCATTTT	CASSLLGQGAGQPQHF
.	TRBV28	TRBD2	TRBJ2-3	TGTGCCAGCAGTTTCGTAGCGGGGGGACCCACAGATACGCAGTATTTT	CASSFVAGGPTDTQYF
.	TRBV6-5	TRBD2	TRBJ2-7	TGTGCCAGCAGTTACTTCGGGACTAGCGGGTACGAGCAGTACTTC	CASSYFGTSGYEQYF
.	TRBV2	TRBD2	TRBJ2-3	TGTGCCAGCAGTTCCTGGACTAGCGGTAGCACAGATACGCAGTATTTT	CASSSWTSGSTDTQYF
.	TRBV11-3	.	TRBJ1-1	TGTGCCAGCAGCCCCAACTACCGGGACAAAGCTTTCTTT	CASSPNYRDKAFF
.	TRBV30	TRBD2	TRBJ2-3	TGTGCCTGGAGTGTTGTTAAGGCTGTGGCAGCGGGAGGGCCGACACCAGATACGCAGTATTTT	CAWSVVKAVAAGGPTPDTQYF
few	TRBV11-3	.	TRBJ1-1	TGTGCCAGCAGCGTATCCGGGAGGACTGAAGCTTTCTTT	CASSVSGRTEAFF
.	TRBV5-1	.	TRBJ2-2	TGCGCCAGCAGCCCCGGGAACACCGGGGAGCTGTTTTTT	CASSPGNTGELFF
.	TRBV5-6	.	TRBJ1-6	TGTGCCAGCAGCTATTCGACAGGAGCGTCACCCCTCCACTTT	CASSYSTGASPLHF
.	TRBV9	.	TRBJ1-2	TGTGCCAGCAGCCCGAGCCTGGGAGATCGCTATGGCTACACCTTC	CASSPSLGDRYGYTF
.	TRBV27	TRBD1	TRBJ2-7	TGTGCCAGCAGTTTACAAGGGGGCCGAGCCTACGAGCAGTACTTC	CASSLQGGRAYEQYF
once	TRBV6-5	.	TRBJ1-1	TGTGCCAGCAGTTACCCCGGGACACTGGGTGAAGCTTTCTTT	CASSYPGTLGEAFF
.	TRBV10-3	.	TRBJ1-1	TGTGCCATCAGTTTGGGGACAAAAAACACTGAAGCTTTCTTT	CAISLGTKNTEAFF
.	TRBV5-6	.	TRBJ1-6	TGTGCCAGCAGTCTACCGGCGGTGGTAAATTCACCCCTCCACTTT	CASSLPAVVNSPLHF
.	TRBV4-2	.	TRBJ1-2	TGTGCCAGCAGCCAAGTGCCCGGGGACTTCGGGGGCTACACCTTC	CASSQVPGDFGGYTF
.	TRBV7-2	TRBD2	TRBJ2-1	TGTGCCAGCAGCTTTTCCAGGCGGGGGGCCTACAATGAGCAGTTCTTC	CASSFSRRGAYNEQFF
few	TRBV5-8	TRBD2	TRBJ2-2	TGTGCCAGCAGTTTTACGGGACTAGCGGGAGAAGTGTACACCGGGGAGCTGTTTTTT	CASSFTGLAGEVYTGELFF
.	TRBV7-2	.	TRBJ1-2	TGTGCCAGCAGCTTAAAAACAGAGCGGGGTGGAAGCGGCTACACCTTC	CASSLKTERGGSGYTF
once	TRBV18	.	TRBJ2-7	TGTGCCAGCTCACCCGGACAGAGTTTAAGCTCCTACGAGCAGTACTTC	CASSPGQSLSSYEQYF
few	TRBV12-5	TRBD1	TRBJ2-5	TGTGCTAGTGGTTTGGGGGACAGGCCCCAAGAGACCCAGTACTTC	CASGLGDRPQETQYF
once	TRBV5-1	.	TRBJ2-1	TGCGCCAGCAGCTCGTCACCTACAGGAGTACCCTACAATGAGCAGTTCTTC	CASSSSPTGVPYNEQFF
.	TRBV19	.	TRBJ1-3	TGTGCCAGTAGTATGAATTGGACACCCTCTGGAAACACCATATATTTT	CASSMNWTPSGNTIYF
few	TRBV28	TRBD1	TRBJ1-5	TGTGCCAGCATTCGAGACAGGGATAGCAATCAGCCCCAGCATTTT	CASIRDRDSNQPQHF
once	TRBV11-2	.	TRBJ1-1	TGTGCCAGCAGCTTAAGTACAGGTCTGAACACTGAAGCTTTCTTT	CASSLSTGLNTEAFF
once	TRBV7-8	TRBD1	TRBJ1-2	TGTGCCAGCAGCGTTACGACAGGGGGCGGTTGGGGCTACACCTTC	CASSVTTGGGWGYTF
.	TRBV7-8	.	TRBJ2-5	TGTGCCAGCAGCTTAGTGGGGCGGTACAAAGAGACCCAGTACTTC	CASSLVGRYKETQYF
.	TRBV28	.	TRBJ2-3	TGTGCCAGCCAAATAGAGGATACGCAGTATTTT	CASQIEDTQYF
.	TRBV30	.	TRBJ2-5	TGTGCCTGGGGACCCGGGACTTACAACCAAGAGACCCAGTACTTC	CAWGPGTYNQETQYF
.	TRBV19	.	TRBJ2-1	TGTGCCAGTAGTATACGGGGTGGAGGGGCCAATGAGCAGTTCTTC	CASSIRGGGANEQFF
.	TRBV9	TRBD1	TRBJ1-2	TGTGCCAGCAGCGTGGGACAGAACTATGGCTACACCTTC	CASSVGQNYGYTF
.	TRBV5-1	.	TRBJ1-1	TGTGCCAGCAGCTTGGAATTCCAGAACACTGAAGCTTTCTTT	CASSLEFQNTEAFF
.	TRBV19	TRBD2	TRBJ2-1	TGTGCCAGTAGTATCGGAAGCGGGAGCGCGGATGAGCAGTTCTTC	CASSIGSGSADEQFF
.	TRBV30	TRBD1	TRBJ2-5	TGTGCCTGGAGTTCAGGACAGGGGGAGACCCAGTACTTC	CAWSSGQGETQYF
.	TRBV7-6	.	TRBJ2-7	TGTGCCAGCAGCTTAGCAAGCAGGGGTTACGAGCAGTACTTC	CASSLASRGYEQYF